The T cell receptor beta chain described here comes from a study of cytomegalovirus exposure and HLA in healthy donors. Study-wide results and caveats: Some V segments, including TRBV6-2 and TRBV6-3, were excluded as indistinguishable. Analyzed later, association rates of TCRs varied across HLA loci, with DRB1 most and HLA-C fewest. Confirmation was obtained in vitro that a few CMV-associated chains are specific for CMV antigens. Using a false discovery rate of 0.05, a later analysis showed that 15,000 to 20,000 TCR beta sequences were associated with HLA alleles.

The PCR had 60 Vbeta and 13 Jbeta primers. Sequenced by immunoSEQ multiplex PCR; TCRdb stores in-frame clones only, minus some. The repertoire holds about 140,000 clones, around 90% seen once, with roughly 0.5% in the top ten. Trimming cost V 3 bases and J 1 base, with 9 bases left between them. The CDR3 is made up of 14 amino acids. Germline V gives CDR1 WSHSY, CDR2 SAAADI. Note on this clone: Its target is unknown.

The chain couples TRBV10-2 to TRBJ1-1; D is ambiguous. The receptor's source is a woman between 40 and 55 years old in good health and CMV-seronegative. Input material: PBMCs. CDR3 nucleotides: TGCGCCAGCAGTGACCCCGCGTGGAACACTGAAGCTTTCTTT. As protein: CASSDPAWNTEAFF.